These 11 T cell receptor delta chains were sequenced from one sample in a study of γδ T cells in repeated Plasmodium falciparum infection listed by TCRdb under 2021. Vgamma9/Vdelta2+ and Vdelta2-negative gammadelta T cell populations were flow-sorted from peripheral blood mononuclear cells for bulk TCR repertoire analysis. The library was obtained by multiplex PCR. Sequencing relied on an Illumina MiSeq. TCRdb reprocessed the public reads with the caller CATT; rows with the same DNA were merged afterwards. For this sample the table gives around 49,000 delta-chain clones, of which 1.9% were detected only once. 24% of the sample belongs to the ten largest clones. Specimen: gamma-delta T cells from blood. These receptors all come from a pool of human donors (malaria-infected and uninfected, not separated).

This clone was counted many times. A far larger clone is just one base off, so this is likely a read error. The gene calls are TRDV2 and TRDJ1; 13 positions agree with TRDD3. This CDR3 has 24 residues. CDR1 is GEAIGNYY and CDR2 is EKD in the germline V gene. CDR3 loop: CACDTVVLGDTGVSPRASTDKPIF. Here the CDR3 DNA reads TGTGCCTGTGACACCGTTGTACTGGGGGATACGGGTGTCTCGCCTAGGGCATCCACCGATAAACCCATCTTT.

This clone was seen a handful of times. The protein given by TCRdb reflects a much larger clone and differs at residue 8 from this DNA's translation, likely from a read error; the protein shown is the DNA's translation. The rearrangement uses TRDV3 and TRDJ1, with 9 positions matching TRDD3. TCRdb leaves out the J gene; it was filled in here by matching the DNA to germline. Germline CDR1 TVYSNPD, CDR2 GDNSRS (reference sequence). This CDR3 contains 26 residues. As DNA, the CDR3 is TGTGCATACGGATCCTTCCTTAGGCCCCTGTTACTGGGGGACCCCGAATATCCCCCCACTGTTTATAAACTCATCTTT. This sequence encodes CAYGSFLRPLLLGDPEYPPTVYKLIF.

This clone was observed a handful of times. A read error likely explains why the TCRdb protein, taken from a much larger clone, differs from this DNA's translation at residue 19; the protein shown is translated from the DNA. Here the V gene is TRAV38-2/DV8, but the J gene went uncalled; the DNA was not used to check the table's D call, TRDD3. Germline CDR1 is TSESDYY and CDR2 is QEAYKQQN. CDR3 length equals 21 residues. Written as DNA, the CDR3 is TGTGCTTATAGGAGTTATCCTTCCTACATTTGGTGGGGATTTAGCAGCGATAAACCCATCTTT. Encoded protein: CAYRSYPSYIWWGFSSDKPIF.

This clone was observed a few times. The protein TCRdb gives is from a much larger clone and does not agree with this DNA's translation at residue 8, likely a read error; the protein shown here comes from the DNA. The identical CDR3 is also encoded by other nucleotide sequences in the sample. V gene TRDV3 combines with J gene TRDJ1; TRDD3 matches 13 bases. Germline V gene sequence: CDR1 TVYSNPD, CDR2 GDNSRS (reference sequence). The CDR3 spans 24 residues. The CDR3 DNA reads TGTGCCTTTAGCTACCCTTCCTTCTTAGGGGATGTACTGGGGGATACGCTGTACACCGATAAGCTCATCTTT. Its translation is CAFSYPSFLGDVLGDTLYTDKLIF.

This clone was seen a few times. The protein recorded in TCRdb matches a much larger clone and deviates from this DNA's translation at residue 8, suggesting a read error; the protein here is obtained by translating the DNA. CDR3 region: CALGCAQASDKLIF. CDR3 coding DNA: TGTGCTCTTGGGTGTGCTCAAGCGTCCGATAAACTCATCTTT. V is TRDV1 and J is TRDJ1, with unresolved D. As TCRdb names no J gene, one was assigned here on the basis of a DNA match to germline. The CDR3 sequence is 14 residues long. V dropped 5 bases and J dropped 3 bases, with 13 bases sitting between them. Germline V gene lookup returns CDR1 TSWWSYY and CDR2 QGS.

This clone was counted ten times or more. It is likely a read error: a sequence one base away is far more abundant. The V gene is TRDV1, the J gene TRDJ2; 12 bases fit TRDD3. The length of the CDR3 is 23 residues. Germline CDR1 TSWWSYY, CDR2 QGS. The CDR3 is CALGKRLGLPHWGIPVLAAQLFF. Here the CDR3 DNA reads TGTGCTCTTGGAAAAAGATTAGGCCTACCGCACTGGGGGATACCGGTTTTGGCAGCACAACTCTTCTTT.

In this sample, this clone turned up a few times. The protein TCRdb lists belongs to a much larger clone and differs from this DNA's translation at residue 17, which points to a read error; the protein shown is made from the DNA. This chain links TRAV38-2/DV8 with TRDJ1; 12 nucleotides agree with TRDD3. Here the J gene was assigned by germline matching of the DNA, as TCRdb has none. There are 24 residues in the CDR3. J lost 1 base, V lost 1 base, and 26 bases had no gene match. The germline V gene has CDR1 TSESDYY and CDR2 QEAYKQQN. The DNA for the CDR3 is TGTGCTTATAGGAGCTTCGAATACTTCCAAGCTACGTACTGGGGGATACTGGCCACCGATAAACTCATCTTT. It is translated as CAYRSFEYFQATYWGILATDKLIF.

V usage is TRDV1 and J usage is TRDJ1, with 7 positions matching TRDD3. Matching the DNA to germline supplied the J gene, which TCRdb does not give. CDR3 length: 16 residues. Germline V gene lookup returns CDR1 TSWWSYY and CDR2 QGS. V lost 4 bases and J lost 3; bases outside the gene matches: 11. The DNA of the CDR3 is TGTGCTCTTGGGGTCGCTGGCTGGGGGCAGTCCGATAAACTCATCTTT. Its protein product is CALGVAGWGQSDKLIF.

To note about this clone: TCRdb pairs this DNA with a much larger clone's protein that differs at residue 7, likely a read error; the protein shown was translated from the DNA. The chain combines TRDV1 with TRDJ1; D unresolved. TCRdb offers no J gene call, so here the DNA was matched to germline to obtain one. Germline lookup yields CDR1 TSWWSYY and CDR2 QGS. V shed 5 bases and J shed 3 bases, with 10 bases lying between them. This CDR3 region has 13 residues. CDR3 coding DNA: TGTGCTCTTGGGCGCCTAAGTCCCGATAAACTCATCTTT. It is translated as CALGRLSPDKLIF.

This clone was counted a few times. Given a far larger clone just one base away, this is likely a sequencing read error. Other DNA sequences in this specimen translate into the identical CDR3. V usage is TRDV2 and J usage is TRDJ1, with 11 bases aligning to TRDD3. The J gene, left out of TCRdb, was set here by checking the DNA against germline. Germline CDR1 is GEAIGNYY and CDR2 is EKD. With 3 bases clipped from V and 5 bases from J, the junction kept 13 bases outside the gene matches. CDR3 length: 17 amino acids. The CDR3 DNA sequence: TGTGCCTGTGACCCCCTACTGGGGGATAACGGGGCTGATAAACTCATCTTT. It yields the protein CACDPLLGDNGADKLIF.

Worth noting for this clone: A read error is likely here: a far larger clone is one base away. The chain is built from TRDV1 and TRDJ1, with D possibly being TRDD3 (5 bases). TCRdb does not report a J gene; here it was assigned by matching the DNA to germline references. CDR3 length: 21 amino acids. The germline CDR1 and CDR2 sequences are TSWWSYY and QGS. The CDR3 region has the DNA TGTGCTCTTGGGGAACAAGACTACTCCCACCGCCTGACCTGGGACACCGACAAACTCATCTTT. It is translated as CALGEQDYSHRLTWDTDKLIF.